These 14 T cell receptor beta chains were sequenced from one sample in a study of regulatory T cells in long-lasting Graves disease. iRepertoire HTBI primers and Arm-PCR of CDR3 regions built TCR beta libraries. TCRdb itself ran the multiplex PCR reads through MiXCR, one entry per CDR3 protein. The sample holds more than 400,000 distinct CDR3 sequences, 15% to 20% seen once. Time point given: newly diagnosed GD, antithyroid drugs for less than 3 months. Extracted PBMC RNA gave rise to the TCR library. The same specimen was also included in a second study, on T cells in Graves' hyperthyroidism and ophthalmopathy.

The specimen was peripheral blood mononuclear cells (PBMCs), collected at new diagnosis, from a patient treated with antithyroid drugs. The receptors come from a man between 35 and 55 years old with Graves disease.

This clonotype was seen at least ten times. The gene calls are TRBV12-3 or TRBV12-4 and TRBJ1-5; D call uncertain. The CDR3 is 15 residues long. Between the trimmed V and J ends, which lost 5 bases and 1 base, there was a span of 12 bases. This CDR3 reads CASSPIGRSNQPQHF. The CDR3 DNA reads as TGTGCCAGCAGTCCCATTGGACGGAGCAATCAGCCCCAGCATTTT.

The rearrangement uses TRBV11-2 and TRBJ2-7, with 7 bases that match TRBD1. The CDR3 spans 14 residues. Germline V gene sequence: CDR1 SGHAT, CDR2 FQNNGV. V gave up 5 bases and J gave up 4 bases; unmatched junction bases: 8. Here the CDR3 DNA reads TGTGCCAGCAGCCTCCAGACAGGGACGTACGAGCAGTACTTC. It codes for CASSLQTGTYEQYF.

The V gene is TRBV30, the J gene TRBJ1-2; 8 nucleotides match TRBD1. Per the germline V gene, CDR1 is GTSNPN and CDR2 is SVGIG (reference sequence). V was clipped by 3 bases and J by 0 bases; unmatched bases: 6. The CDR3 is 15 amino acids. CDR3 DNA: TGTGCCTGGAGAGCAAGGACAGGGCCTAACTATGGCTACACCTTC. Amino acids: CAWRARTGPNYGYTF.

This clonotype was detected ten times or more. The chain links TRBV12-3 or TRBV12-4 to TRBJ2-1; maybe TRBD1 (5 bases). Trimming cost V 6 bases and J 5 bases, with 29 bases left between them. The CDR3 spans 19 residues. CDR3 in amino acids: CASSRFRPRQRINDNEQFF. The CDR3 DNA is TGTGCCAGCAGCCGCTTTCGTCCTAGACAGAGAATCAACGACAATGAGCAGTTCTTC.

The genes are TRBV5-1 and TRBJ1-2, with no clear D. This CDR3 is built from 13 residues. Trimming left V 3 bases short and J 4 bases short, with 10 bases between. Germline V gene sequence: CDR1 SGHRS, CDR2 YFSETQ. CDR3 in DNA: TGCGCCAGCAGCTCCCTGGGCAGCTATGGCTACACCTTC. Translating gives CASSSLGSYGYTF.

This clonotype appeared many times. This chain links TRBV27 with TRBJ1-5, with D unresolved. V gave up 4 bases and J gave up 3 bases, with 7 bases separating them. Germline values: CDR1 MNHEY, CDR2 SMNVEV (reference sequence). The CDR3 spans 13 residues. In DNA, the CDR3 is TGTGCCAGCAGTTACAGTTCCAATCAGCCCCAGCATTTT. Translation: CASSYSSNQPQHF.

The V gene is TRBV7-3, the J gene TRBJ2-5, with TRBD2 matching 7 bases. Trimming took 2 bases from V and 0 from J; bases not matched to a gene: 6. The CDR3 is 16 residues long. Germline V gene sequence: CDR1 SGHTA, CDR2 FQGTGA. CDR3 protein: CASSLLGGTNQETQYF. CDR3 sequence (DNA): TGTGCCAGCAGCTTATTGGGCGGGACTAACCAAGAGACCCAGTACTTC.

This clonotype was detected only a few times. The chain carries TRBV19 and TRBJ2-1; a possible D gene is TRBD2 (5 bases). CDR1 LNHDA and CDR2 SQIVND come from the germline V gene (reference sequence). V was pared by 6 bases and J by 5 bases, with 17 bases between. The CDR3 extends over 15 amino acids. The chain's CDR3 is CASRFSGFGDNEQFF. The CDR3 DNA reads as TGTGCCAGTAGATTCTCGGGATTTGGAGACAATGAGCAGTTCTTC. The variable domain in full, with the rest retrieved from reference TRBV19 and TRBJ2-1, is DGGITQSPKYLFRKEGQNVTLSCEQNLNHDAMYWYRQDPGQGLRLIYYSQIVNDFQKGDIAEGYSVSREKKESFPLTVTSAQKNPTAFYLCASRFSGFGDNEQFFGPGTRLTVL.

This clonotype was recorded many times. The V call is TRBV28, the J call TRBJ2-1, with D possibly matching TRBD2 (6 bases). The CDR3 length is 14 residues. Germline V gene sequence: CDR1 MDHEN, CDR2 SYDVKM. V was trimmed by 6 bases and J by 7 bases, leaving 16 bases between them. Written as DNA, the CDR3 is TGTGCCAGCAGCTTACCTCTAGCGAGAAATGAGCAGTTCTTC. It encodes CASSLPLARNEQFF.

This clonotype was counted only a few times. The chain employs TRBV4-1 and TRBJ2-7; TRBD2 matches at 16 bases. V trimming: 7 bases; J trimming: 4 bases; junction bases outside the gene matches: 13. This CDR3 spans 18 amino acids. CDR1 and CDR2 from the germline V gene are MGHRA and YSYEKL. The CDR3 region is CASTPAGLAGGTGYEQYF. Here the CDR3 DNA reads TGCGCCAGCACCCCTGCGGGACTAGCGGGAGGGACCGGGTACGAGCAGTACTTC.

This clonotype was seen many times. The chain employs TRBV28 and TRBJ2-1, with 9 positions matching TRBD2. The germline V gene has CDR1 MDHEN and CDR2 SYDVKM. The V and J ends lost 7 bases and 3 bases, in that order; junction bases with no gene match: 10. The CDR3 extends over 16 amino acids. The CDR3 here is CASTPAAGGFYNEQFF. For the CDR3, the DNA is TGTGCCAGCACACCCGCGGCGGGAGGGTTCTACAATGAGCAGTTCTTC.

A note on this clonotype: A far larger clone is one base from this, pointing to a likely read error. The chain is built from TRBV9 and TRBJ2-4, with D possibly TRBD2 on 5 matching bases. CDR3 length: 16 residues. Germline CDR1 is SGDLS and CDR2 is YYNGEE. Trimming took off 5 bases at V and 13 bases at J, with 28 bases between the two ends. As DNA, the CDR3 is TGTGCCAGCAGTTTATTAAGCGGTACGACCTACAATGAGCAGTACTTC. It codes for CASSLLSGTTYNEQYF. The entire variable domain, with the rest obtained from reference TRBV9 and TRBJ2-4, is as follows: DSGVTQTPKHLITATGQRVTLRCSPRSGDLSVYWYQQSLDQGLQFLIQYYNGEERAKGNILERFSAQQFPDLHSELNLSSLELGDSALYFCASSLLSGTTYNEQYFGAGTRLSVL.

The sample holds many counts of this clonotype. The chain links TRBV7-9 to TRBJ1-2; 7 nucleotides match TRBD1. The V gene end was trimmed by 7 bases and the J gene end by 3 bases; junction bases not matched to a gene: 8. Germline V gives CDR1 SEHNR, CDR2 FQNEAQ (reference sequence). The CDR3 is 14 residues long. As DNA, the CDR3 is TGTGCCAGCACCAGAACAGGGGCTGACTATGGCTACACCTTC. Translated: CASTRTGADYGYTF.

In its sample, this clonotype was seen many times. V usage is TRBV28 and J usage is TRBJ2-3; tentative D call: TRBD2 (5 bases). Trimming pared 3 bases from V and 2 bases from J, leaving 12 bases between. Germline lookup yields CDR1 MDHEN and CDR2 SYDVKM. The CDR3 totals 15 residues. CDR3 in DNA: TGTGCCAGCAGTTTGGCTAAGCGGTACACAGATACGCAGTATTTT. This encodes CASSLAKRYTDTQYF.